This TCR beta chain originates from a study of early T cells in non-severe SARS-CoV-2 infection. TCRdb re-called the 5' RACE reads through MiXCR, storing one row per CDR3 protein. Altogether fewer than 100,000 distinct CDR3 sequences are present, around 6% being singletons, with the ten largest covering roughly 7.8%. The germline gives CDR1 MDHEN, CDR2 SYDVKM. The ends were cut back, 6 bases at V and 3 bases at J, with 13 bases in the middle. The CDR3 totals 14 residues. At least ten counts were recorded for this clonotype. V usage is TRBV28 and J usage is TRBJ2-3; weak D call: TRBD1 (7 bases). This TCR was recovered from an adult who was a healthcare worker with PCR-confirmed SARS-CoV-2 infection or an uninfected control (not recorded which). Sequencing was performed on whole blood. The CDR3 loop reads CASRPQGGTDTQYF. The CDR3 bases are TGTGCCAGCAGGCCCCAGGGGGGTACAGATACGCAGTATTTT.